This TCR beta chain was sequenced during a study of cytomegalovirus exposure and HLA in healthy donors. Study observations and caveats: CMV antigen specificity of a few CMV-associated chains was confirmed in vitro. Reported performance of the classifier showed diagnosis of cytomegalovirus status with high specificity and sensitivity. Subsequent analysis revealed that first-cohort TCR clusters tended to co-occur in the 120 or so validation repertoires.

On this clone: Antigen unknown.

Germline assignment: CDR1 MNHEY and CDR2 SVGAGI. The germline V and J ends were trimmed by 4 bases and 0 bases, with 13 bases remaining between them. The CDR3 has 16 amino acids. The assay was immunoSEQ multiplex PCR, and TCRdb's table has in-frame clones only and misses some. The sample lists 70,000 to 80,000 clones; around 94% were seen once. The rearrangement uses TRBV6-5 and TRBJ2-1; D perhaps matches TRBD2 (6 bases). The TCR was taken from a woman younger than 30 in good health and CMV-seropositive. Source material: PBMCs. CDR3 nucleotide sequence: TGTGCCAGCAGTTCCAAGAGGGGAGGCTCCTACAATGAGCAGTTCTTC. Translating gives CASSSKRGGSYNEQFF.